Shown below are 24 T cell receptor beta chains from a single sample sequenced in a study of shared clonotypes between healthy human individuals. Assay: immunoSEQ multiplex PCR; the TCRdb copy retains only in-frame clones and omits some. The sample shows roughly 2,300,000 clones, about 90% of them seen only once. The source material was naive CD4+ T cells from PBMCs. Subset noted: CD45RA+ positively selected. These TCRs come from a man between 18 and 29 years old in good health. Some clones in this sample may be carry-over from other donors' samples.

For this clone: In the same sample, other DNA sequences code for this CDR3. CDR3 protein: CASSRDGQETQYF. The CDR3 DNA reads TGCGCCAGCAGCAGGGACGGACAAGAGACCCAGTACTTC. The chain has TRBV5-1 and TRBJ2-5; tentatively, D is TRBD1 or TRBD2 (5 bases each). From germline, CDR1 is SGHRS and CDR2 YFSETQ. Trimming cost V 4 bases and J 2 bases, with 9 bases left between them. This CDR3 has 13 amino acids.

V gene TRBV15 combines with J gene TRBJ1-5; TRBD1 is a possible D gene (6 bases). V was clipped by 4 bases and J by 4 bases, with 11 bases between them. CDR3 length: 14 amino acids. The germline CDR1 and CDR2 sequences are LNHNV and YYDKDF (reference sequence). In DNA form, the CDR3 reads TGTGCCACCAGCAACCGACAGGTAAATCAGCCCCAGCATTTT. Residues: CATSNRQVNQPQHF.

The chain recombines TRBV29-1 with TRBJ2-6, with D unresolved. Germline CDR1 and CDR2: SQVTM and ANQGSEA. V was cut by 4 bases and J by 3 bases, with 7 bases left in between. The length of the CDR3 is 13 residues. The CDR3 DNA is TGCAGCGTTGCCGGGCTTGGGGCCAACGTCCTGACTTTC. Its protein is CSVAGLGANVLTF.

V is TRBV6-5 and J is TRBJ1-1; D is unclear. Trimming left V 0 bases short and J 6 bases short, with 11 bases between. CDR1 is MNHEY, CDR2 SVGAGI, per germline. The CDR3 is 14 residues long. CDR3 in DNA: TGTGCCAGCAGTTACTCGGTAGTGTATTCTGAAGCTTTCTTT. Translation gives CASSYSVVYSEAFF.

The chain has TRBV9 and TRBJ2-2; 8 bases fit TRBD2. This CDR3 spans 15 amino acids. J lost 5 bases, V lost 2 bases, and 5 bases had no gene match. Germline V gene sequence: CDR1 SGDLS, CDR2 YYNGEE. CDR3 protein: CASSVSGSTTGELFF. DNA for the CDR3: TGTGCCAGCAGCGTGAGCGGGAGCACAACCGGGGAGCTGTTTTTT. The complete variable domain, with remaining parts taken from reference TRBV9 and TRBJ2-2, reads DSGVTQTPKHLITATGQRVTLRCSPRSGDLSVYWYQQSLDQGLQFLIQYYNGEERAKGNILERFSAQQFPDLHSELNLSSLELGDSALYFCASSVSGSTTGELFFGEGSRLTVL.

The rearrangement joins TRBV29-1 to TRBJ1-2, with D uncertain. The length of the CDR3 is 15 residues. The V end lost 6 bases, the J end lost 7 bases, and 24 bases lay between the germline ends. Germline V CDR1 and CDR2: SQVTM, ANQGSEA. The chain's CDR3 is CSVSGSISSAGGYTF. The CDR3, as DNA: TGCAGCGTGAGTGGCTCGATCTCCTCGGCGGGTGGCTACACCTTC.

V is TRBV29-1 and J is TRBJ2-1; 13 bases line up with TRBD2. The V gene end was trimmed by 8 bases and the J gene end by 10 bases; junction bases not matched to a gene: 17. Germline V gives CDR1 SQVTM, CDR2 ANQGSEA. This CDR3 is built from 16 residues. Written as DNA, the CDR3 is TGCAGCTCCGGATGGAAGGGACTAGCGGGATATCGGGAGCAGTTCTTC. Residues: CSSGWKGLAGYREQFF.

Of note for this clone: A much larger clone differs by one base, so this may be a read error. The same CDR3 also results from other DNA sequences found in this sample. J is TRBJ1-1 and V is TRBV7-2; no reliable D call. The CDR3 runs 13 residues. The V and J ends lost 2 bases and 1 base respectively, with 5 bases between them. The germline V gene has CDR1 SGHTA and CDR2 FQGNSA. DNA of the CDR3: TGTGCCAGCAGCTTACACGGGAACACTGAAGCTTTCTTT. Residues: CASSLHGNTEAFF. The full variable domain, its missing parts supplied by reference TRBV7-2 and TRBJ1-1, is GAGVSQSPSNKVTEKGKDVELRCDPISGHTALYWYRQSLGQGLEFLIYFQGNSAPDKSGLPSDRFSAERTGGSVSTLTIQRTQQEDSAVYLCASSLHGNTEAFFGQGTRLTVV.

The chain employs TRBV9 and TRBJ2-3; D is uncertain. V was clipped by 0 bases and J by 6 bases, with 14 bases between them. This CDR3 spans 15 amino acids. The germline CDR1 and CDR2 sequences are SGDLS and YYNGEE. CDR3 DNA sequence: TGTGCCAGCAGCGTAGCCGGGCGCGGTGGGGATACGCAGTATTTT. Translation: CASSVAGRGGDTQYF.

The chain is built from TRBV11-2 and TRBJ1-2; tentatively, D is TRBD1 (5 bases). Germline V gives CDR1 SGHAT, CDR2 FQNNGV. The CDR3 length is 13 residues. V lost 3 bases and J 8 bases, leaving 13 bases between the germline ends. The CDR3 protein is CASSFGQGGGYTF. The CDR3 region has the DNA TGTGCCAGCAGCTTCGGCCAGGGAGGAGGCTACACCTTC.

The CDR3 DNA follows: TGTGCCAGCAGCTCCGTCAGGGGGGACCGTGAAAAACTGTTTTTT. Its translation is CASSSVRGDREKLFF. This chain uses TRBV7-2 with TRBJ1-4, with 7 bases identical to TRBD1. CDR3 length: 15 residues. Germline assignment: CDR1 SGHTA and CDR2 FQGNSA. V dropped 4 bases and J dropped 7; count of bases not matched to a gene: 9. The variable domain in full, with the rest retrieved from reference TRBV7-2 and TRBJ1-4, is GAGVSQSPSNKVTEKGKDVELRCDPISGHTALYWYRQSLGQGLEFLIYFQGNSAPDKSGLPSDRFSAERTGGSVSTLTIQRTQQEDSAVYLCASSSVRGDREKLFFGSGTQLSVL.

This clone has a handful of counts. The chain combines TRBV19 with TRBJ1-1, with 10 bases identical to TRBD1. Losses at the gene ends were 9 bases for V and 6 bases for J; bases not matched to a gene: 4. The CDR3 is 12 residues long. The germline CDR1 and CDR2 sequences are LNHDA and SQIVND (reference sequence). This CDR3 is CARRDRGAEAFF. CDR3 sequence (DNA): TGTGCCAGGAGGGACAGGGGCGCTGAAGCTTTCTTT. The whole variable domain, filled in from reference TRBV19 and TRBJ1-1, reads DGGITQSPKYLFRKEGQNVTLSCEQNLNHDAMYWYRQDPGQGLRLIYYSQIVNDFQKGDIAEGYSVSREKKESFPLTVTSAQKNPTAFYLCARRDRGAEAFFGQGTRLTVV.

This clone was seen a handful of times. The chain has TRBV7-3 and TRBJ1-1; a possible D gene is TRBD1 (5 bases). Between the trimmed V and J ends, which lost 5 bases and 3 bases, there was a span of 16 bases. CDR1 is SGHTA and CDR2 is FQGTGA in the germline V gene. The CDR3 covers 15 residues. Here the CDR3 reads CASSPVGGIDTEAFF. CDR3 coding DNA: TGTGCCAGCAGCCCCGTCGGGGGAATAGACACTGAAGCTTTCTTT. The entire variable domain, with the rest obtained from reference TRBV7-3 and TRBJ1-1, is as follows: GAGVSQTPSNKVTEKGKYVELRCDPISGHTALYWYRQSLGQGPEFLIYFQGTGAADDSGLPNDRFFAVRPEGSVSTLKIQRTERGDSAVYLCASSPVGGIDTEAFFGQGTRLTVV.

The CDR3 DNA is TGTGCCATCAGTGAGCAGGGACAGGGAGGAGAGACCCAGTACTTC. It encodes CAISEQGQGGETQYF. The chain joins TRBV10-3 to TRBJ2-5, with TRBD1 matching over 9 bases. Germline assignment: CDR1 ENHRY and CDR2 SYGVKD. The CDR3 runs 15 residues. J gave up 4 bases and V 2 bases, and 5 bases lay outside the gene matches.

This sequence joins TRBV19 and TRBJ1-2; D not certain. The CDR3 extends over 14 amino acids. Trimming left V 3 bases short and J 4 bases short, with 12 bases between. The V gene's germline CDR1 is LNHDA and CDR2 SQIVND (reference sequence). The CDR3 DNA sequence: TGTGCCAGTAGTATCCTGGGCAAACCCTATGGCTACACCTTC. Encoded protein: CASSILGKPYGYTF.

About this clone itself: Different DNA sequences within this sample yield the same CDR3. The chain has TRBV9 and TRBJ1-3; D is perhaps TRBD1 (5 bases). There are 15 residues in the CDR3. V was pared by 2 bases and J by 3 bases, with 12 bases between. From germline, CDR1 is SGDLS and CDR2 YYNGEE. The CDR3 DNA reads TGTGCCAGCAGCGTTGAAGGGCAGGGTGGAAACACCATATATTTT. Its translation is CASSVEGQGGNTIYF. The variable domain in full, with the rest retrieved from reference TRBV9 and TRBJ1-3, is DSGVTQTPKHLITATGQRVTLRCSPRSGDLSVYWYQQSLDQGLQFLIQYYNGEERAKGNILERFSAQQFPDLHSELNLSSLELGDSALYFCASSVEGQGGNTIYFGEGSWLTVV.

This CDR3 is CASSPGVGAQETQYF. In nucleotides, the CDR3 is TGTGCCAGCTCCCCTGGGGTGGGCGCCCAAGAGACCCAGTACTTC. This chain connects TRBV18 to TRBJ2-5; D is uncertain. Germline assignment: CDR1 KGHSH and CDR2 LQKENI. The V end was cut by 6 bases, the J end by 1 base, with 15 bases between. The CDR3 has 15 residues.

Remarks on this clone: An end of the junction does not agree with germline; a read error may underlie this. This chain links TRBV7-9 with TRBJ1-1; D call uncertain. The CDR3 covers 12 residues. From germline, CDR1 is SEHNR and CDR2 FQNEAQ (reference sequence). In DNA form, the CDR3 reads TGTGCCAGCAGCTTACCCCCCGGCGCACCCGATTGG. This translates into CASSLPPGAPDW.

The chain joins TRBV6-6 to TRBJ2-1; TRBD1 agrees at 7 bases. V shed 4 bases, J shed 9 bases, and the junction held 9 bases outside the gene matches. Germline CDR1 and CDR2: MNHNY and SVGAGI (reference sequence). The CDR3 spans 14 residues. Written as DNA, the CDR3 is TGTGCCAGCAGTTCGCCAGGACAGGCGCGTGAGCAGTTCTTC. Translating gives CASSSPGQAREQFF.

The chain recombines TRBV4-1 with TRBJ2-5; 8 nucleotides align to TRBD2. The ends lost 4 bases at V and 0 bases at J; junction bases unmatched: 10. Germline CDR1 and CDR2: MGHRA and YSYEKL. This CDR3 has 17 residues. In nucleotides, the CDR3 is TGCGCCAGCAGCCCTAAAGTCGCTAGCGGGTACCAAGAGACCCAGTACTTC. Residues: CASSPKVASGYQETQYF.

This clone was counted between two and nine times. The chain carries TRBV5-1 and TRBJ1-1; no reliable D call. This CDR3 is 15 amino acids long. Trimming removed 1 base from V and 2 bases from J, with 12 bases in between. Germline lookup yields CDR1 SGHRS and CDR2 YFSETQ. The CDR3 loop is CASSLLSAGNTEAFF. The DNA for the CDR3 is TGCGCCAGCAGCTTGTTGTCAGCGGGAAACACTGAAGCTTTCTTT.

The chain joins TRBV18 to TRBJ1-1; 7 nucleotides agree with TRBD1. V gave up 6 bases and J gave up 1 base; unmatched junction bases: 8. This CDR3 has 15 amino acids. Germline-derived CDR1 and CDR2 are KGHSH and LQKENI. The CDR3 DNA follows: TGTGCCAGCTCTCGACAGGGTTTGGAGAACACTGAAGCTTTCTTT. It yields the protein CASSRQGLENTEAFF.

This clone was detected once. The V gene is TRBV18, the J gene TRBJ2-3, with 9 positions matching TRBD2. V was pared by 3 bases and J by 6 bases, with 10 bases of the junction left unmatched. Per germline, CDR1 KGHSH and CDR2 LQKENI. This CDR3 region has 16 residues. The CDR3 region has the DNA TGTGCCAGCTCACCCAGCGGGAGGCCGGGGTTGGATACGCAGTATTTT. It specifies CASSPSGRPGLDTQYF.

This clone was detected only once. V and J are TRBV6-5 and TRBJ1-1; D remains ambiguous. The germline V and J ends were trimmed by 1 base and 8 bases, with 5 bases remaining between them. This CDR3 is 11 amino acids long. Germline values: CDR1 MNHEY, CDR2 SVGAGI. CDR3 sequence: CASSYFREAFF. CDR3 DNA: TGTGCCAGCAGTTACTTCAGGGAAGCTTTCTTT.